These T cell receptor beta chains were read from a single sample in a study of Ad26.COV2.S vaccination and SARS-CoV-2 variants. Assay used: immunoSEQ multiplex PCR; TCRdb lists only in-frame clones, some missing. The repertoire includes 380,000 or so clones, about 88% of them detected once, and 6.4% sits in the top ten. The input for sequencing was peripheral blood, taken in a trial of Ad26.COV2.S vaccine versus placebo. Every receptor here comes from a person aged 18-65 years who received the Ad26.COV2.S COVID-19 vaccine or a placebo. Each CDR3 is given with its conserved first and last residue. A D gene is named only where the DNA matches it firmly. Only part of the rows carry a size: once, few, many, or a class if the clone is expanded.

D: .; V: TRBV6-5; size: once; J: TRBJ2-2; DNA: TGTGCCAGCAGCCGTCTGGGGCGGTCCGCCGGGGAGCTGTTTTTT; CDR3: CASSRLGRSAGELFF
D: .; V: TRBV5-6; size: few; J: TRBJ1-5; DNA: TGTGCCAGCACCAACCGGGTGGGGGCCAACAATCAGCCCCAGCATTTT; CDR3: CASTNRVGANNQPQHF
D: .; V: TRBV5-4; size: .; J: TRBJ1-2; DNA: TGTGCCAGCAGCTTGGTGGGGGACTATGGCTACACCTTC; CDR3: CASSLVGDYGYTF
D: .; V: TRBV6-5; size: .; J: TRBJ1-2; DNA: TGTGCCAGCAGTTACTCTGGGGGCAGAGCTAACTATGGCTACACCTTC; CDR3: CASSYSGGRANYGYTF
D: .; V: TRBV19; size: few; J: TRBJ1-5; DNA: TGTGCCAGTACCCTAATGGGGGGAATTAGCAATCAGCCCCAGCATTTT; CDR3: CASTLMGGISNQPQHF
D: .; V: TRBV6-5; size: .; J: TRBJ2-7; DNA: TGTGCCAGCACCCTTTCTTCGAAGCAGTACTTC; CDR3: CASTLSSKQYF
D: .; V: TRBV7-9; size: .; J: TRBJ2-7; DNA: TGTGCCAGCAGCTCCCCTTTACTCTACGAGCAGTACTTC; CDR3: CASSSPLLYEQYF
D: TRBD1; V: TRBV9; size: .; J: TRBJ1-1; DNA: TGTGCCAGCAGCCCAGCCCCGCGACAGGGGGGAACTGAAGCTTTCTTT; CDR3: CASSPAPRQGGTEAFF
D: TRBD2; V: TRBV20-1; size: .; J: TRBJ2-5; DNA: TGCAGTGCTAGTGGTCGGAAGGCTCTAGCGGGGTTCCAAGAGACCCAGTACTTC; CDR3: CSASGRKALAGFQETQYF
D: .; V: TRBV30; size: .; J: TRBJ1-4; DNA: TGTGCCTGGAGTTCCTGGGGCGACGAGGAAAAACTGTTTTTT; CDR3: CAWSSWGDEEKLFF
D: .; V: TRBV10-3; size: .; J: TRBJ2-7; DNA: TGTGCCATCAGTGGTGAGGGGATCTCGAGCGAGCAGTACTTC; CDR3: CAISGEGISSEQYF
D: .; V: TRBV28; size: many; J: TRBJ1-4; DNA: TGTGCCAGCAGTACCGGATCTGCAACTAATGAAAAACTGTTTTTT; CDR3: CASSTGSATNEKLFF
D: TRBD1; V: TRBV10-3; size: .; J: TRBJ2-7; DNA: TGTGCCATCAGTGGGCAACAGGGGAACGAGCAGTACTTC; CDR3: CAISGQQGNEQYF
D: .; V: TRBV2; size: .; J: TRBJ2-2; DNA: TGTGCCAGCAGACAGGAGAACACCGGGGAGCTGTTTTTT; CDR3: CASRQENTGELFF
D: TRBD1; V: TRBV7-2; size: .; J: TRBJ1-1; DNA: TGTGCCAGCAGTTACAGGGGGCAGAACACTGAAGCTTTCTTT; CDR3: CASSYRGQNTEAFF
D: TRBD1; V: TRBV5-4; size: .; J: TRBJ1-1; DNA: TGTGCCAGCAGGACCGACAGGGGGCTCGCTGAAGCTTTCTTT; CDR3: CASRTDRGLAEAFF
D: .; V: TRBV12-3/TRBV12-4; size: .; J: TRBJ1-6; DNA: TGTGCCAGCAGTTTTAGTCAGAATTCACCCCTCCACTTT; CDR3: CASSFSQNSPLHF
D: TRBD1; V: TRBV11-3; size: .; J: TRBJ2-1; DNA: TGTGCCAGCAGCTTGAGACAGGGGTACAATGAGCAGTTCTTC; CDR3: CASSLRQGYNEQFF
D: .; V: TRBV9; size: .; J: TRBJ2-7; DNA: TGTGCCAGCAGCGTAGATCACGGAGGGGTTAACGAGCAGTACTTC; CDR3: CASSVDHGGVNEQYF
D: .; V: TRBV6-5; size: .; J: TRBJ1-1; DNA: TGTGCCAGCTCCTTATCGACGGGTGAAGCTTTCTTT; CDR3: CASSLSTGEAFF
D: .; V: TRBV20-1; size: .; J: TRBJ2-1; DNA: TGCAGTGCCTACAGGGACCCGAAGATGTTCTTC; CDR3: CSAYRDPKMFF
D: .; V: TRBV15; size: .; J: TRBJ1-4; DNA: TGTGCCACCTACCACGGAGGGGAGCCAACTAATGAAAAACTGTTTTTT; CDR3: CATYHGGEPTNEKLFF
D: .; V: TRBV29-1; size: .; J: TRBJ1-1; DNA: TGCAGCACCGAGGTGAACACTGAAGCTTTCTTT; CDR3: CSTEVNTEAFF
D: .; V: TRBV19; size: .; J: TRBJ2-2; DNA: TGTGCCAGTAATATGAGGGGGGTTGCGAACACCGGGGAGCTGTTTTTT; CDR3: CASNMRGVANTGELFF
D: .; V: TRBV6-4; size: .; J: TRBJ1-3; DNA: TGTGCCAGCAAGGGGGTGGGTGGAAACACCATATATTTT; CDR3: CASKGVGGNTIYF
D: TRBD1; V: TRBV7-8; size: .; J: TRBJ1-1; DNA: TGTGCCAGCAGCTTAGCCTGGGGGACAGGGGGCGGGTACGTCACTGAAGCTTTCTTT; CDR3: CASSLAWGTGGGYVTEAFF
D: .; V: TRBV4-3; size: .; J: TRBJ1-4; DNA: TGCGCCAGCAGCCAAGAACAGTTCGCTAATGAAAAACTGTTTTTT; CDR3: CASSQEQFANEKLFF
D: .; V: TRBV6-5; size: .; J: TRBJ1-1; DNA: TGTGCCAGCAGTTTCCGGGAAGAAGCTTTCTTT; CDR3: CASSFREEAFF
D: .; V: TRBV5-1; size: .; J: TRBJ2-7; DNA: TGCGCCACAAACTACGAGCAGTACTTC; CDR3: CATNYEQYF
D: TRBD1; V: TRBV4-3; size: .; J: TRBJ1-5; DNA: TGCGCCAGCAGCCTTCAGGGGGGCAATCAGCCCCAGCATTTT; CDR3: CASSLQGGNQPQHF
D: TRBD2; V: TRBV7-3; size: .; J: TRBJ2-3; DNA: TGTGCCAGCAGCTTATTGGCCCGTTCCCTACAGCGGGAGGATAGAGATACGCAGTATTTT; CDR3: CASSLLARSLQREDRDTQYF
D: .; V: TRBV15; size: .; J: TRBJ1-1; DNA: TGTGCCACCAGCAGAGGGGCTCGGGCTTTCTTT; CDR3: CATSRGARAFF
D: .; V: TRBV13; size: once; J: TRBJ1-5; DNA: TGTGCCAGCAGCTTAGGATCCAGGGCAAATCAGCCCCAGCATTTT; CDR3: CASSLGSRANQPQHF
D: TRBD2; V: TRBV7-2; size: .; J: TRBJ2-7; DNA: TGTGCCAGCAGCTTAGAGCGGGAGATCGGCGAGCAGTACTTC; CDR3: CASSLEREIGEQYF
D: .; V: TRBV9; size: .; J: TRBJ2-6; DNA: TGTGCCAGCAGTAAGGCCAACGTCCTGACTTTC; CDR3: CASSKANVLTF
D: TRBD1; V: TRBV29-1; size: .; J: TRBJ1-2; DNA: TGCAGCGTAGTAGACAGGGGGCCTTCATATGGCTACACCTTC; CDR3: CSVVDRGPSYGYTF
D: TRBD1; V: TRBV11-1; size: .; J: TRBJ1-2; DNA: TGTGCCAGCAGCCTGGGACAGGGGGTCGGCTACACCTTC; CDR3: CASSLGQGVGYTF
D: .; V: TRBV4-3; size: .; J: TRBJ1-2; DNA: TGCGCCAGCAGCCCCGCCCCGGGGGAGGCGGATGGCTACACCTTC; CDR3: CASSPAPGEADGYTF
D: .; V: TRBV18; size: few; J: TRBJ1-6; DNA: TGTGCCAGCTCCATAGAACCGGGGCCGAATTCACCCCTCCACTTT; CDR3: CASSIEPGPNSPLHF
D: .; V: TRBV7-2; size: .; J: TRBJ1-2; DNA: TGTGCCAGCAGCCAACCCGGGCCCTATGGCTACACCTTC; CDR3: CASSQPGPYGYTF
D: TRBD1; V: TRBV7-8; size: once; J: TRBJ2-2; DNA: TGTGCCAGCAGCTGGGACAGGGTTGTGACCGGGGAGCTGTTTTTT; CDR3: CASSWDRVVTGELFF
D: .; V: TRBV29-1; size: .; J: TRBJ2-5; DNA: TGCAGCGTTGTCTTAACTCGAGAGACCCAGTACTTC; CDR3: CSVVLTRETQYF